Here is one TCR beta chain with its context. In the same sample, other DNA sequences code for this CDR3. This PCR relied on a set of 60 Vbeta primers and 13 Jbeta primers. Produced via immunoSEQ multiplex PCR; TCRdb's table is partial and in-frame only. The table lists about 180,000 clones, less than 85% of them singletons. This specimen comes from a study of cytomegalovirus exposure and HLA in healthy donors. This CDR3 spans 12 amino acids. Looked up from germline, CDR1 is MNHEY and CDR2 is SMNVEV (reference sequence). The V and J ends lost 3 bases and 5 bases respectively, with 7 bases between them. The receptor was derived from a man aged 40-55 years in good health and CMV-seronegative. The sequenced material came from PBMCs. The chain employs TRBV27 and TRBJ1-1, with D maybe TRBD1 (5 bases). The DNA for the CDR3 is TGTGCCAGCAGTTTCCGGGGGACTGAAGCTTTCTTT. Its protein product is CASSFRGTEAFF.